The clone carrying this T cell receptor (beta chain) occurred many times. This sample was included in a study of neurological immune-mediated disorders. TCRdb re-called the 5' RACE reads with MiXCR, one entry per CDR3 protein. The sample has 25,000 to 35,000 distinct CDR3 sequences; 1.5% are singletons. The CDR3 loop spans 14 amino acids. The germline CDR1 and CDR2 sequences are MNHEY and SVGEGT. V lost 8 bases to trimming and J lost 4 bases, with 14 bases between them. The chain has TRBV6-2 or TRBV6-3 and TRBJ1-4; D is uncertain. The clonotype comes from a woman in her 30s with multiple sclerosis. Sequenced input: PBMCs. CDR3 DNA: TGTGCCAGCGTTTCAGGACGACATAATGAAAAACTGTTTTTT. Translating gives CASVSGRHNEKLFF.